The 17 T cell receptor beta chains in this list originate from one sample, sequenced in a study of blood T cell repertoires in COVID-19. Sequencing was performed with immunoSEQ multiplex PCR; in TCRdb, only in-frame clones are kept and a portion is missing. Among 150,000 to 200,000 clones listed, 80% to 90% were seen once. The sample consisted of PBMCs or T cells enriched from blood (not recorded which). All receptors come from a woman under 30 who had recovered from COVID-19.

In this sample, this clone turned up once. J is TRBJ2-7 and V is TRBV5-6; 9 nucleotides match TRBD1. The CDR3 totals 15 residues. Germline values: CDR1 SGHDT, CDR2 YYEEEE. Trimming took 4 bases from V and 1 from J; bases not matched to a gene: 6. As DNA, the CDR3 is TGTGCCAGCAGCCGTCCAGGACAGGGGTCCTACGAGCAGTACTTC. Translation: CASSRPGQGSYEQYF.

The V gene is TRBV27, the J gene TRBJ1-2; 7 positions match TRBD1. Per the germline V gene, CDR1 is MNHEY and CDR2 is SMNVEV (reference sequence). The CDR3 length is 15 residues. The junction had 15 bases not matched to a gene; V was cut back by 6 bases and J by 8 bases. For the CDR3, the DNA is TGTGCCAGCAGGGGATCCGGGACAGTGCGGTGGGGCTACACCTTC. Translated, it gives CASRGSGTVRWGYTF.

V usage is TRBV27 and J usage is TRBJ2-7, with 8 bases aligning to TRBD1. The CDR3 length is 15 residues. Germline V gene sequence: CDR1 MNHEY, CDR2 SMNVEV (reference sequence). V was clipped by 4 bases and J by 1 base; unmatched bases: 6. CDR3 in amino acids: CASSSQGARSYEQYF. CDR3 nucleotides: TGTGCCAGCAGTTCCCAGGGGGCGCGGTCCTACGAGCAGTACTTC.

This chain joins TRBV28 and TRBJ1-2; TRBD1 aligns across 9 bases. The trim removed 8 bases at V and 5 bases at J, leaving 12 bases unmatched. The CDR3 sequence is 15 residues long. From germline, CDR1 is MDHEN and CDR2 SYDVKM. CDR3 DNA sequence: TGTGCCAGCGCAATTACAGGGGGCGTTTGGTATGGCTACACCTTC. Protein: CASAITGGVWYGYTF.

The V call is TRBV18, the J call TRBJ1-2; D is uncertain. The CDR3 is 14 amino acids. V lost 3 bases to trimming and J lost 0 bases, with 8 bases between them. CDR1 and CDR2 (germline): KGHSH, LQKENI. For the CDR3, the DNA is TGTGCCAGCTCACCGGACGGGGCTAACTATGGCTACACCTTC. Protein sequence: CASSPDGANYGYTF.

The V call is TRBV29-1, the J call TRBJ1-1; 10 nucleotides match TRBD1. Germline V gene data show CDR1 as SQVTM and CDR2 as ANQGSEA. CDR3 length equals 12 residues. The CDR3 is CTVGTGATEAFF. Here the CDR3 DNA reads TGCACCGTCGGGACAGGGGCCACTGAAGCTTTCTTT.

This chain joins TRBV9 and TRBJ2-2; TRBD2 agrees at 10 bases. Germline loops: CDR1 SGDLS, CDR2 YYNGEE. The CDR3 is 16 residues long. J was trimmed by 3 bases and V by 3 bases; bases with no gene match: 5. CDR3 nucleotides: TGTGCCAGCAGCGCCCCGGGACTAGCGTACACCGGGGAGCTGTTTTTT. Residues: CASSAPGLAYTGELFF.

The chain recombines TRBV9 with TRBJ2-2; possibly TRBD1 for D (5 bases). This CDR3 contains 16 residues. Trimming shortened V by 0 bases and J by 6 bases, and 15 bases separated the two germline ends. Germline V gene data show CDR1 as SGDLS and CDR2 as YYNGEE. CDR3 DNA sequence: TGTGCCAGCAGCGTAGGCCCGGTACAGGACGCCGGGGAGCTGTTTTTT. This codes for CASSVGPVQDAGELFF.

V usage is TRBV30 and J usage is TRBJ2-1; possibly TRBD1 for D (5 bases). V gave up 0 bases and J gave up 7 bases, with 10 bases separating them. The CDR3 is 13 residues long. In germline, CDR1 is GTSNPN, CDR2 SVGIG (reference sequence). In DNA form, the CDR3 reads TGTGCCTGGAGTGTAGGGGCGCAAAATGAGCAGTTCTTC. It is translated as CAWSVGAQNEQFF. Variable domain in full (rest from reference TRBV30 and TRBJ2-1): SQTIHQWPATLVQPVGSPLSLECTVEGTSNPNLYWYRQAAGRGLQLLFYSVGIGQISSEVPQNLSASRPQDRQFILSSKKLLLSDSGFYLCAWSVGAQNEQFFGPGTRLTVL.

The gene calls are TRBV5-6 and TRBJ1-3; D gene ambiguous. The CDR3 totals 13 residues. Trimming cost V 4 bases and J 2 bases, with 7 bases left between them. CDR1 and CDR2 (germline): SGHDT, YYEEEE. CDR3 nucleotides: TGTGCCAGCAGCCAAAGAGCTGGAAACACCATATATTTT. This translates into CASSQRAGNTIYF.

As for this clone: Other nucleotide sequences from this sample produce the same CDR3. V and J are TRBV18 and TRBJ2-1, with a tentative D call TRBD1 (5 bases). V dropped 2 bases and J dropped 6 bases, with 5 bases sitting between them. The CDR3 extends over 12 amino acids. Per the germline V gene, CDR1 is KGHSH and CDR2 is LQKENI. CDR3 coding DNA: TGTGCCAGCTCACCAGACAGCAATGAGCAGTTCTTC. It yields the protein CASSPDSNEQFF.

The V gene is TRBV18, the J gene TRBJ1-4, with 9 bases matching TRBD1. Germline assignment: CDR1 KGHSH and CDR2 LQKENI. The CDR3 has 16 amino acids. Trimming removed 5 bases from V and 7 bases from J; junction bases left unmatched: 11. CDR3 loop: CASSAGQGRSAEKLFF. In nucleotides, the CDR3 is TGTGCCAGCTCAGCGGGACAGGGCCGGTCAGCTGAAAAACTGTTTTTT.

This chain connects TRBV29-1 to TRBJ1-2; 8 bases are shared with TRBD1. CDR1 SQVTM and CDR2 ANQGSEA come from the germline V gene. The CDR3 sequence is 14 residues long. J was trimmed by 4 bases and V by 7 bases; bases with no gene match: 11. CDR3 in DNA: TGCAGCGCCGCCGGGACAGGAGCAAGCTATGGCTACACCTTC. Amino acid sequence: CSAAGTGASYGYTF.

The J gene is TRBJ1-1, the V gene TRBV5-1; D is ambiguous. Looked up from germline, CDR1 is SGHRS and CDR2 is YFSETQ. This CDR3 has 15 amino acids. V gave up 0 bases and J gave up 3 bases, with 12 bases separating them. The CDR3 is CASSLATGSDTEAFF. The CDR3 nucleotides read TGCGCCAGCAGCTTGGCCACGGGGTCGGACACTGAAGCTTTCTTT.

The chain has TRBV28 and TRBJ1-5; 10 bases align to TRBD1. This CDR3 has 13 residues. In germline, CDR1 is MDHEN, CDR2 SYDVKM. The V and J ends lost 5 bases and 11 bases, in that order; junction bases with no gene match: 6. The CDR3 loop is CASSLGDRGTQHF. In DNA form, the CDR3 reads TGTGCCAGCAGTCTTGGGGACAGGGGTACCCAGCATTTT. The whole variable domain, remainder taken from reference TRBV28 and TRBJ1-5, is DVKVTQSSRYLVKRTGEKVFLECVQDMDHENMFWYRQDPGLGLRLIYFSYDVKMKEKGDIPEGYSVSREKKERFSLILESASTNQTSMYLCASSLGDRGTQHFGDGTRLSIL.

V gene TRBV24-1 combines with J gene TRBJ1-2, with D perhaps matching TRBD1 (5 bases). V gave up 4 bases and J gave up 2 bases, with 10 bases separating them. This CDR3 is 14 amino acids long. Germline V CDR1 and CDR2: KGHDR, SFDVKD. The CDR3 region is CATSEPTVNYGYTF. The CDR3 coding sequence is TGTGCCACCAGTGAGCCGACAGTCAACTATGGCTACACCTTC.

This chain uses TRBV9 with TRBJ2-7; 9 bases are shared with TRBD2. This CDR3 is 15 amino acids long. The germline gives CDR1 SGDLS, CDR2 YYNGEE. V gave up 0 bases and J gave up 2 bases; unmatched junction bases: 3. The CDR3 region has the DNA TGTGCCAGCAGCGTAGGCGGCGGGGGGGCCTACGAGCAGTACTTC. Translating gives CASSVGGGGAYEQYF.